This T cell receptor (beta chain) was identified in a study of CD8 T cells in ankylosing spondylitis. This CDR3 has 16 amino acids. V shed 3 bases, J shed 4 bases, and the junction held 8 bases outside the gene matches. Germline CDR1 DFQATT, CDR2 SNEGSKA (reference sequence). There are many counts of this clonotype. TCRdb fed the 5' RACE reads into MiXCR, producing one record per CDR3 protein. Seen here are 200,000 to 250,000 distinct CDR3 sequences, over 9.5% observed once, and the top ten hold 21%. This sequence joins TRBV20-1 and TRBJ2-7; 14 nucleotides agree with TRBD2. Sample: blood, either unsorted or a sorted T cell fraction (not recorded which). The receptor was isolated from a male donor with ankylosing spondylitis or in good health (not recorded which). The CDR3 region has the DNA TGCAGTGCTAGCGGCCCCGGGACTAGCGGGGGTTACGAGCAGTACTTC. Encoded protein: CSASGPGTSGGYEQYF.